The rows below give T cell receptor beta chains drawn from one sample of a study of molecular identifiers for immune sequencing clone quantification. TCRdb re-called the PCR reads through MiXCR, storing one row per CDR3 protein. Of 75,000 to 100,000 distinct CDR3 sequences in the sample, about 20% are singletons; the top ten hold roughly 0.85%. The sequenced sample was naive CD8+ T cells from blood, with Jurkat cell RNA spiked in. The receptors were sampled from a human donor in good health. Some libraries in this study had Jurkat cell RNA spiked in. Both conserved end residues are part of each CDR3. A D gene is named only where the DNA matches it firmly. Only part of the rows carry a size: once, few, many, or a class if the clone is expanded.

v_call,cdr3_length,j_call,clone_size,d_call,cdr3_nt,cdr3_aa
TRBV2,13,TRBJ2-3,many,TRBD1,TGTGCCATCGGGACAGGGACGGGAGATACGCAGTATTTT,CAIGTGTGDTQYF
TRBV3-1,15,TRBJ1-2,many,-,TGTGCCAGCAGCCAACATGAGTTAGCTAACTATGGCTACACCTTC,CASSQHELANYGYTF
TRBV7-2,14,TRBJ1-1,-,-,TGTGCCAGCAGCTTAGGGGGGTTTAGCACTGAAGCTTTCTTT,CASSLGGFSTEAFF
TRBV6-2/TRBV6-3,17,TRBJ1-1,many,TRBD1,TGTGCCAGCAGTTACTTGGACAGGAGAGGGGTGAACACTGAAGCTTTCTTT,CASSYLDRRGVNTEAFF
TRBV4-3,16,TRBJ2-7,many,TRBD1,TGCGCCAGCAGCCAGGGGGGACAGGGGGTAGTCTACGAGCAGTACTTC,CASSQGGQGVVYEQYF
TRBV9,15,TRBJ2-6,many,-,TGTGCCAGCAGCGTTAGTAACTCTGGGGCCAACGTCCTGACTTTC,CASSVSNSGANVLTF
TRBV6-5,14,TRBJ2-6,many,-,TGTGCCAGCAGTTATTTCTCTGGGGCCAACGTCCTGACTTTC,CASSYFSGANVLTF
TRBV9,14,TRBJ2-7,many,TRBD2,TGTGCCAGCAGCGCTAGCGGGAGGGACTACGAGCAGTACTTC,CASSASGRDYEQYF
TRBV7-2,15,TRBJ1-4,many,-,TGTGCCAGCAGCGAAGAAGGGGTTGGGTATGAAAAACTGTTTTTT,CASSEEGVGYEKLFF
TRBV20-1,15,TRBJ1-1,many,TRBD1,TGCAGTGCTAGGGATTTTCAGGGGGCTACCACTGAAGCTTTCTTT,CSARDFQGATTEAFF
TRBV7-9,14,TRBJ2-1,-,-,TGTGCCAGCAGCTCACTGCGGGCAGATGACTTCCAGTTCTTC,CASSSLRADDFQFF
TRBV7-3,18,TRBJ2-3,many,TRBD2,TGTGCCAGCAGCCCCTCCGGTTGGGGAGGGCTAGGCGCAGATACGCAGTATTTT,CASSPSGWGGLGADTQYF
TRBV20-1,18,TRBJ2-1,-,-,TGCAGTGCGCCTGGTGGGGCTAGCGGAACCCGGGGACACAATGAGCAGCTCTTC,CSAPGGASGTRGHNEQLF
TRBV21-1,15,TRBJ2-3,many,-,TGTGCCAGCAGCGATGCGGGACTAGCGGCAGATACGCAGTATTTT,CASSDAGLAADTQYF
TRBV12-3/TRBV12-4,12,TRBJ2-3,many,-,TGTGCCAGCAGCCCCAGTTCGGATACGCAGTATTTT,CASSPSSDTQYF
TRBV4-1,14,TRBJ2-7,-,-,TGCGCCAGCAGCCAAGATGCACAGGGTTACGAGCAGTACTTC,CASSQDAQGYEQYF